The 23 T cell receptor beta chains given below trace back to one sample, sequenced in a study of patients and donors after allogeneic stem cell transplantation (dated by TCRdb to about 2020). Library method: RT-PCR. Reads for this sample came from a NextSeq 550. TCRdb reprocessing: public reads trimmed at Q25 with fastp, clones called with MiXCR, in-frame beta chains kept. One record per CDR3 amino acid sequence lists the most common genes and DNA. The sample table shows around 31,000 distinct CDR3 sequences, and about 6.5% are seen once. Roughly 34% of the sample is in the top ten clones. The sequenced material came from blood, either unsorted or a sorted T cell fraction (not recorded which). These receptors were collected from a human donor who was either an allogeneic HSCT recipient or a stem cell or donor lymphocyte infusion donor (not recorded which). It is not recorded whose cells these are; they may come from a transplant donor.

This clonotype was seen more than once but under ten times. V and J are TRBV4-2 and TRBJ1-2, with D possibly TRBD1 on 5 matching bases. This CDR3 has 14 residues. From germline, CDR1 is LGHNA and CDR2 YNFKEQ. The V and J ends lost 4 bases and 4 bases respectively, with 13 bases between them. CDR3 sequence (DNA): TGTGCCAGCAGCCCCAGGGAGGGGTCCTATGGCTACACCTTC. It is translated as CASSPREGSYGYTF.

The chain has TRBV7-9 and TRBJ2-1, with 8 nucleotides matching TRBD2. After removal of 2 bases from V and 8 bases from J, the junction contained 14 bases not matched to a gene. CDR3 length equals 17 residues. CDR1 SEHNR and CDR2 FQNEAQ come from the germline V gene (reference sequence). The CDR3 nucleotides read TGTGCCAGCAGCTTAATAAGCGGGAGTGGTAATCTCCATGAGCAGTTCTTC. Translating it yields CASSLISGSGNLHEQFF.

This clonotype was observed many times. CDR3 protein: CASSLSFGQSNQPQHF. The CDR3 DNA is TGTGCCAGCAGTTTAAGTTTTGGACAGTCCAATCAGCCCCAGCATTTT. This rearrangement joins TRBV28 to TRBJ1-5; D may be TRBD1 (6 bases). The CDR3 loop spans 16 amino acids. CDR1 and CDR2 (germline): MDHEN, SYDVKM. With 2 bases removed from V and 3 bases from J, the gap between germline ends came to 14 bases.

The chain recombines TRBV4-2 with TRBJ2-1, with TRBD2 matching over 10 bases. The CDR3 totals 19 residues. Germline-derived CDR1 and CDR2 are LGHNA and YNFKEQ. The J segment lost 8 bases and the V segment lost 0 bases, leaving 16 bases of the junction unmatched. The CDR3 DNA reads TGTGCCAGCAGCCAAGATGTTCTAGCGGGAGTCTTCGGGGGGGATGAGCAGTTCTTC. It is translated as CASSQDVLAGVFGGDEQFF.

This clonotype was seen a few times. This sequence joins TRBV6-5 and TRBJ2-4; 8 nucleotides line up with TRBD1. The ends lost 0 bases at V and 3 bases at J; junction bases unmatched: 13. Germline V gene sequence: CDR1 MNHEY, CDR2 SVGAGI. The CDR3 runs 19 residues. CDR3 loop: CASSYSGTGLVGGKNIQYF. Written as DNA, the CDR3 is TGTGCCAGCAGTTACTCGGGGACAGGTCTCGTTGGGGGCAAAAACATTCAGTACTTC.

This clonotype occurred a few times. This rearrangement joins TRBV20-1 to TRBJ1-5; TRBD1 aligns across 9 bases. Germline-derived CDR1 and CDR2 are DFQATT and SNEGSKA (reference sequence). The CDR3 consists of 19 residues. V was clipped by 7 bases and J by 0 bases; unmatched bases: 19. The DNA for the CDR3 is TGCAGTGAGGAGGGTAGGCCGGGACAGGGATACGATAGCAATCAGCCCCAGCATTTT. This encodes CSEEGRPGQGYDSNQPQHF.

This clonotype was found many times. This sequence joins TRBV5-1 and TRBJ2-1; TRBD2 is a possible D gene (7 bases). The germline V gene encodes CDR1 SGHRS and CDR2 YFSETQ. The CDR3 runs 11 residues. The V gene lost 7 bases and the J gene lost 8 bases, with 10 bases spanning the gap. CDR3 sequence (DNA): TGCGCCAGCCGGGGGGCGGATGAGCAGTTCTTC. It yields the protein CASRGADEQFF.

The table lists this clonotype with many counts. V is TRBV19 and J is TRBJ2-1; TRBD1 might be the D (6 bases). Germline-derived CDR1 and CDR2 are LNHDA and SQIVND (reference sequence). V was pared by 3 bases and J by 15 bases, with 12 bases between. The CDR3 spans 11 residues. CDR3 sequence (DNA): TGTGCCAGTAGTATCCGGGACAAACGGTTCTTC. Translated, it gives CASSIRDKRFF.

This clonotype was recorded at least ten times. The V call is TRBV4-2, the J call TRBJ2-5, with D perhaps TRBD1 (6 bases). Per the germline V gene, CDR1 is LGHNA and CDR2 is YNFKEQ. Between the trimmed V and J ends, which lost 1 base and 5 bases, there was a span of 14 bases. The CDR3 spans 15 residues. The CDR3: CASSQAPGVGETQYF. The CDR3 DNA reads as TGTGCCAGCAGCCAAGCCCCAGGGGTAGGGGAGACCCAGTACTTC.

This clonotype appeared many times. The chain has TRBV29-1 and TRBJ2-3, with D possibly TRBD2 on 5 matching bases. Per the germline V gene, CDR1 is SQVTM and CDR2 is ANQGSEA. The CDR3 has 14 residues. Trimming pared 4 bases from V and 2 bases from J, leaving 13 bases between. CDR3 loop: CSVAPSSATDTQYF. CDR3 DNA sequence: TGCAGCGTTGCCCCTAGCTCCGCCACAGATACGCAGTATTTT.

This clonotype was seen repeatedly, ten times or more. The gene calls are TRBV7-9 and TRBJ2-3; D may match TRBD1 or TRBD2 (6 bases each). Trimming pared 5 bases from V and 0 bases from J, leaving 24 bases between. CDR3 length equals 19 residues. CDR1 is SEHNR, CDR2 FQNEAQ, per germline (reference sequence). The DNA for the CDR3 is TGTGCCAGCAGCACCGGGCGGGGCTTGGGGACAACTAGCACAGATACGCAGTATTTT. Translation: CASSTGRGLGTTSTDTQYF.

The chain is built from TRBV11-3 and TRBJ2-1, with no clear D. The germline V and J ends were trimmed by 3 bases and 4 bases, with 19 bases remaining between them. CDR1 and CDR2 from the germline V gene are SGHNT and YENEEA. CDR3 size: 17 residues. This CDR3 reads CASSFHFYVVGYNEQFF. CDR3 bases: TGTGCCAGCAGCTTCCACTTCTATGTGGTGGGGTACAATGAGCAGTTCTTC.

This clonotype showed up many times. The chain has TRBV28 and TRBJ2-5; D unclear. With 3 bases removed from V and 5 bases from J, the gap between germline ends came to 10 bases. Germline assignment: CDR1 MDHEN and CDR2 SYDVKM. This CDR3 has 13 amino acids. The DNA for the CDR3 is TGTGCCAGCAGTTTTGCAGGATGGGAGACCCAGTACTTC. Amino acids: CASSFAGWETQYF. The variable domain in full, with the rest retrieved from reference TRBV28 and TRBJ2-5, is DVKVTQSSRYLVKRTGEKVFLECVQDMDHENMFWYRQDPGLGLRLIYFSYDVKMKEKGDIPEGYSVSREKKERFSLILESASTNQTSMYLCASSFAGWETQYFGPGTRLLVL.

This clonotype came up many times. This chain uses TRBV11-3 with TRBJ2-1, with 9 bases fitting TRBD2. The J segment lost 0 bases and the V segment lost 5 bases, leaving 5 bases of the junction unmatched. Germline loops: CDR1 SGHNT, CDR2 YENEEA. This CDR3 spans 16 amino acids. The CDR3 sequence: CASSPLAGASYNEQFF. In nucleotides, the CDR3 is TGTGCCAGCAGCCCATTAGCGGGAGCCTCCTACAATGAGCAGTTCTTC.

This clonotype was counted many times. CDR3 DNA: TGTGCCAGCAGTAAAGTTTACGGCAATCAGCCCCAGCATTTT. This codes for CASSKVYGNQPQHF. V is TRBV27 and J is TRBJ1-5; unclear D gene. Germline V CDR1 and CDR2: MNHEY, SMNVEV (reference sequence). V dropped 5 bases and J dropped 2 bases, with 10 bases sitting between them. The CDR3 contains 14 residues.

There are many counts of this clonotype. V usage is TRBV7-9 and J usage is TRBJ1-4; D is perhaps TRBD1 (5 bases). The CDR3 extends over 16 amino acids. The V and J ends lost 4 bases and 0 bases respectively, with 12 bases between them. Looked up from germline, CDR1 is SEHNR and CDR2 is FQNEAQ (reference sequence). The CDR3 sequence: CASSSGTGATNEKLFF. In DNA form, the CDR3 reads TGTGCCAGCAGCTCCGGAACGGGGGCAACTAATGAAAAACTGTTTTTT. The whole variable domain, remainder taken from reference TRBV7-9 and TRBJ1-4, is DTGVSQNPRHKITKRGQNVTFRCDPISEHNRLYWYRQTLGQGPEFLTYFQNEAQLEKSRLLSDRFSAERPKGSFSTLEIQRTEQGDSAMYLCASSSGTGATNEKLFFGSGTQLSVL.

The CDR3 DNA sequence: TGTGCTAGTGGAACTGGGTCCCCGGAAGAGACCCAGTACTTC. It codes for CASGTGSPEETQYF. The rearrangement uses TRBV12-5 and TRBJ2-5, with D hard to call. Germline assignment: CDR1 LGHNT and CDR2 FRNRAP. The length of the CDR3 is 14 residues. The V end was cut by 6 bases, the J end by 3 bases, with 14 bases between. The full variable domain, rest sourced from reference TRBV12-5 and TRBJ2-5, is DARVTQTPRHKVTEMGQEVTMRCQPILGHNTVFWYRQTMMQGLELLAYFRNRAPLDDSGMPKDRFSAEMPDATLATLKIQPSEPRDSAVYFCASGTGSPEETQYFGPGTRLLVL.

V usage is TRBV10-3 and J usage is TRBJ2-3; 15 bases align to TRBD2. The V gene end was trimmed by 7 bases and the J gene end by 4 bases; junction bases not matched to a gene: 3. Germline V gene data show CDR1 as ENHRY and CDR2 as SYGVKD. CDR3 length: 15 residues. CDR3 sequence reads: CAITGLAGGPDTQYF. The CDR3 DNA sequence: TGTGCCATCACCGGACTAGCGGGAGGGCCAGATACGCAGTATTTT.

In its sample, this clonotype was seen many times. J is TRBJ1-3 and V is TRBV6-5, with D hard to call. The V gene's germline CDR1 is MNHEY and CDR2 SVGAGI. This CDR3 is 14 amino acids long. V lost 0 bases to trimming and J lost 4 bases, with 7 bases between them. CDR3 in amino acids: CASSYSTEGNTIYF. The CDR3 nucleotides are TGTGCCAGCAGTTACTCGACTGAGGGAAACACCATATATTTT.

This clonotype was seen ten or more times. V gene TRBV6-2 or TRBV6-3 combines with J gene TRBJ2-1; D gene uncertain. Germline V lookup: CDR1 MNHEY, CDR2 SVGEGT. CDR3 length: 12 residues. V was pared by 2 bases and J by 6 bases, with 5 bases between. The CDR3 sequence: CASSYVGNEQFF. For the CDR3, the DNA is TGTGCCAGCAGTTACGTGGGCAATGAGCAGTTCTTC.

This clonotype has ten or more counts. V and J are TRBV7-2 and TRBJ1-4; unclear D gene. The V gene lost 2 bases and the J gene lost 8 bases, with 12 bases spanning the gap. This CDR3 has 14 amino acids. From germline, CDR1 is SGHTA and CDR2 FQGNSA. CDR3 loop: CASSLSAFREKLFF. Written as DNA, the CDR3 is TGTGCCAGCAGCTTATCGGCCTTTAGGGAAAAACTGTTTTTT.

This clonotype was observed many times. This chain joins TRBV12-3 or TRBV12-4 and TRBJ2-7; 9 bases align to TRBD1. The CDR3 length is 14 residues. The V gene end was trimmed by 6 bases and the J gene end by 2 bases; junction bases not matched to a gene: 5. In DNA, the CDR3 is TGTGCCAGCAGCTATGGACAGGGGCCCTACGAGCAGTACTTC. Translating gives CASSYGQGPYEQYF.

The table lists this clonotype with a few counts. The chain couples TRBV20-1 to TRBJ2-3; no clear D gene. Germline CDR1 is DFQATT and CDR2 is SNEGSKA (reference sequence). This CDR3 has 14 amino acids. The V end was cut by 6 bases, the J end by 0 bases, with 13 bases between. This CDR3 reads CSAKDLSSTDTQYF. CDR3 DNA sequence: TGCAGTGCAAAAGACTTATCTAGCACAGATACGCAGTATTTT.